Listed below are T cell receptor beta chains from one sample, sequenced in a study of human T cells and chemical hapten exposure. TCRdb re-analysed the RACE reads in MiXCR, keeping a single row per CDR3 protein. The data hold some 87,000 distinct CDR3 sequences, with approximately 10% observed a single time. This specimen consisted of whole blood, obtained in connection with sensitization to the hapten diphenylcyclopropenone (DPC). These receptors came from a woman aged 50 to 65 with alopecia areata. Some clones in this sample may be carry-over from other donors' samples. Both conserved end residues are part of each CDR3. A D gene is named only where the DNA matches it firmly. Clone size is stated in some rows and not others, as once, few, many or a class when expanded.

v_call	j_call	d_call	cdr3_length	clone_size	cdr3_nt	cdr3_aa
TRBV18	TRBJ1-1	TRBD1	14	few	TGTGCCAGCTCACAGGGACAGGACAACACTGAAGCTTTCTTT	CASSQGQDNTEAFF
TRBV28	TRBJ2-7	NA	14	NA	TGTGCCAGCACCCCAGGTGCAGGGTCCTACGAGCAGTACTTC	CASTPGAGSYEQYF
TRBV12-3/TRBV12-4	TRBJ2-1	NA	11	medium-sized	TGTGCCAGCAGTGGAAGGGGGGAAACGTTCTTC	CASSGRGETFF
TRBV2	TRBJ2-3	TRBD2	13	many	TGTGCCAGCGTAGCGGGAGAGACAGATACGCAGTATTTT	CASVAGETDTQYF
TRBV10-3	TRBJ2-3	TRBD2	17	few	TGTGCCATCACCCCGGGACTAGCGGGAGAGGGCACAGATACGCAGTATTTT	CAITPGLAGEGTDTQYF
TRBV7-9	TRBJ1-1	NA	16	few	TGTGCCAGCAGCTTAGTTCCGGGCGCGGGGCACACTGAAGCTTTCTTT	CASSLVPGAGHTEAFF
TRBV20-1	TRBJ2-6	NA	13	many	TGCAGTGCGAGGACAGCGGGGGCCAACGTCCTGACTTTC	CSARTAGANVLTF
TRBV2	TRBJ1-5	TRBD1	14	few	TGTGCCAGCAGTGAGTCAGGGGGTCATCAGCCCCAGCATTTT	CASSESGGHQPQHF
TRBV28	TRBJ1-2	NA	12	NA	TGTGCCAGCAAGCCGGGGCGCTATGGCTACACCTTC	CASKPGRYGYTF
TRBV7-3	TRBJ2-1	TRBD2	15	many	TGTGCCAGCAGCCTACTAGCGGGGTTATACAATGAGCAGTTCTTC	CASSLLAGLYNEQFF
TRBV24-1	TRBJ2-3	NA	13	NA	TGTGCCACCAGTGAAAGCCCCACAGATACGCAGTATTTT	CATSESPTDTQYF
TRBV12-3/TRBV12-4	TRBJ2-1	NA	15	few	TGTGCCAGCAGTTTTGCTGTTACCTCCTACAATGAGCAGTTCTTC	CASSFAVTSYNEQFF
TRBV4-3	TRBJ2-4	NA	19	few	TGCGCCAGCAGCCAATCCCCCCCCAGCGGCCTACTAGCCAAAAACATTCAGTACTTC	CASSQSPPSGLLAKNIQYF
TRBV5-1	TRBJ1-4	NA	15	many	TGCGCCAGCAGCGCCGGACCGTCTTATAATGAAAAACTGTTTTTT	CASSAGPSYNEKLFF
TRBV7-8	TRBJ2-1	TRBD2	15	NA	TGTGCCAGCAGCCGAAGGCCTAGCGGGGTTCGGGAGCAGTTCTTC	CASSRRPSGVREQFF
TRBV7-2	TRBJ1-5	TRBD1	16	NA	TGTGCCAGCAGCCCTCTTTCAAACAGGGGCGGGGGGCCCCAGCATTTT	CASSPLSNRGGGPQHF
TRBV6-5	TRBJ2-7	TRBD2	16	NA	TGTGCCAGCAGCCGGGGGGGCAGCGGGAGAGGGTACGAGCAGTACTTC	CASSRGGSGRGYEQYF
TRBV28	TRBJ1-2	TRBD1	13	NA	TGTGCCAGTCGGACAGGGTCCTTCGATGGCTACACCTTC	CASRTGSFDGYTF
TRBV20-1	TRBJ1-1	NA	16	NA	TGCAGTGCTAGAGGCCCGGGGTTGAGAGCGAACACTGAAGCTTTCTTT	CSARGPGLRANTEAFF
TRBV9	TRBJ2-5	TRBD2	15	NA	TGTGCCAGCAGCCCGTTAGCGGGGATCCAAGAGACCCAGTACTTC	CASSPLAGIQETQYF
TRBV20-1	TRBJ1-1	NA	12	few	TGCAGTGCTCCTCCAGGGGTAACTGAAGCTTTCTTT	CSAPPGVTEAFF
TRBV7-2	TRBJ2-1	TRBD1	13	many	TGTGCCAGCACCCCGACAGGGCGGAATGAGCAGTTCTTC	CASTPTGRNEQFF
TRBV2	TRBJ2-6	NA	14	NA	TGTGCCAGCCTTATTTCCTCTGGGGCCAACGTCCTGACTTTC	CASLISSGANVLTF
TRBV6-6	TRBJ2-7	NA	16	NA	TGTGCCAGCAGTCTCCCGGTGGGAGGCGGTCCCTACGAGCAGTACTTC	CASSLPVGGGPYEQYF
TRBV11-2	TRBJ2-3	NA	16	few	TGTGCCAGCAGCTTTCTCCCCCCTGGGGGCACAGATACGCAGTATTTT	CASSFLPPGGTDTQYF
TRBV27	TRBJ1-1	NA	12	many	TGTGCCAGCAGTTCCCTCAGGAATGAAGCTTTCTTT	CASSSLRNEAFF
TRBV6-2/TRBV6-3	TRBJ2-4	NA	14	many	TGTGCCAGCAGCCAGACCCCCAGCGGGAACATTCAGTACTTC	CASSQTPSGNIQYF
TRBV20-1	TRBJ1-1	NA	11	many	TGCAGTGCTGTGGGAACTGGGGAAGCTTTCTTT	CSAVGTGEAFF
TRBV6-1	TRBJ2-3	TRBD1	12	few	TGTGCCAGCAGGCAGGGGGCAGATACGCAGTATTTT	CASRQGADTQYF
TRBV5-1	TRBJ2-1	TRBD2	14	many	TGCGCCAGCAGCTTGAGGGACTTAGCGGGGGAGCAGTTCTTC	CASSLRDLAGEQFF
TRBV6-1	TRBJ2-1	TRBD2	17	many	TGTGCCAGCAGCAAAATCCCCGGGACTAGCGCTAACAATGAGCAGTTCTTC	CASSKIPGTSANNEQFF
TRBV7-3	TRBJ2-2	TRBD1	14	NA	TGTGCCAGCAGCTTCGACAGGGGGAGCGGGGAGCTGTTTTTT	CASSFDRGSGELFF
TRBV29-1	TRBJ1-1	NA	12	few	TGCAGCGTTGGCGTAATCGGCGGTGAAGCTTTCTTT	CSVGVIGGEAFF
TRBV12-3/TRBV12-4	TRBJ2-1	NA	16	many	TGTGCCAGCACCTCAAGGGACACGAGCTCCTACAATGAGCAGTTCTTC	CASTSRDTSSYNEQFF
TRBV9	TRBJ2-4	NA	16	NA	TGTGCCAGCAGCGTAGGTAACAGACTAGCCAAAAACATTCAGTACTTC	CASSVGNRLAKNIQYF
TRBV12-3/TRBV12-4	TRBJ1-3	NA	14	few	TGTGCCAGCAGTTTTCGGATCTCTGGAAACACCATATATTTT	CASSFRISGNTIYF
TRBV5-1	TRBJ2-5	NA	14	few	TGCGCCTGCCACCGAGGGGACCACCAAGAGACCCAGTACTTC	CACHRGDHQETQYF
TRBV7-2	TRBJ2-7	TRBD2	13	NA	TGTGCCAGTAAACTAGCGGGATTATACGAGCAGTACTTC	CASKLAGLYEQYF
TRBV4-1	TRBJ1-1	NA	13	NA	TGCGCCAGCAGCCAAGCCAGGGGCACTGAAGCTTTCTTT	CASSQARGTEAFF
TRBV7-6	TRBJ2-5	TRBD2	18	many	TGTGCCAGCAGCTCGAGGGCCATAGCGGGAGGGCTGTTTGAGACCCAGTACTTC	CASSSRAIAGGLFETQYF
TRBV28	TRBJ2-7	TRBD2	15	many	TGTGCCAGCAGACTACTCAGCGGGAGGGTCTACGAGCAGTACTTC	CASRLLSGRVYEQYF
TRBV20-1	TRBJ2-1	NA	14	many	TGCAGTGCTAGTAGGCCGCCTGGGAACAATGAGCAGTTCTTC	CSASRPPGNNEQFF
TRBV14	TRBJ2-5	NA	14	NA	TGTGCCAGCAGCCAAGGGACTAACCAAGAGACCCAGTACTTC	CASSQGTNQETQYF
TRBV5-5	TRBJ2-1	TRBD2	17	NA	TGTGCCAGCAGCGCTAGACTAGCGGGAGGCCGCTACAATGAGCAGTTCTTC	CASSARLAGGRYNEQFF
TRBV6-5	TRBJ2-3	NA	15	NA	TGTGCCAGCGGGACCTCCGGGACCACACACGGGAGGCAGTATTTT	CASGTSGTTHGRQYF
TRBV29-1	TRBJ1-4	NA	13	NA	TGCAGCGTTGCGGCACCAGGAGATGAAAAACTGTTTTTT	CSVAAPGDEKLFF
TRBV11-3	TRBJ1-1	NA	13	many	TGTGCCAGCAGCTTAGCTACGGGCACTGAAGCTTTCTTT	CASSLATGTEAFF
TRBV6-2/TRBV6-3	TRBJ2-5	NA	13	NA	TGTGCCAGCAGTTCGGTGGGAGGAGAGACCCAGTACTTC	CASSSVGGETQYF
TRBV24-1	TRBJ2-3	NA	12	NA	TGTGCCACCAGTGACCGGTCAGATACGCAGTATTTT	CATSDRSDTQYF
TRBV6-1	TRBJ2-1	TRBD2	19	NA	TGTGCCAGCAGCCGAAACCGGGCCAGCGGGAGAAGGTCGGGCAATGAGCAGTTCTTC	CASSRNRASGRRSGNEQFF
TRBV7-2	TRBJ2-5	NA	12	few	TGTGCCAGCAGCGCGGGTGAAGAGACCCAGTACTTC	CASSAGEETQYF
TRBV18	TRBJ2-5	TRBD2	14	many	TGTGCCAGCTCACCTACTAGCGGGAGGGCCCCCCAGTACTTC	CASSPTSGRAPQYF
TRBV7-8	TRBJ2-1	TRBD2	15	NA	TGTGCCAGCAGCCCAAGCGGGATCCCCTACAATGAGCAGTTCTTC	CASSPSGIPYNEQFF